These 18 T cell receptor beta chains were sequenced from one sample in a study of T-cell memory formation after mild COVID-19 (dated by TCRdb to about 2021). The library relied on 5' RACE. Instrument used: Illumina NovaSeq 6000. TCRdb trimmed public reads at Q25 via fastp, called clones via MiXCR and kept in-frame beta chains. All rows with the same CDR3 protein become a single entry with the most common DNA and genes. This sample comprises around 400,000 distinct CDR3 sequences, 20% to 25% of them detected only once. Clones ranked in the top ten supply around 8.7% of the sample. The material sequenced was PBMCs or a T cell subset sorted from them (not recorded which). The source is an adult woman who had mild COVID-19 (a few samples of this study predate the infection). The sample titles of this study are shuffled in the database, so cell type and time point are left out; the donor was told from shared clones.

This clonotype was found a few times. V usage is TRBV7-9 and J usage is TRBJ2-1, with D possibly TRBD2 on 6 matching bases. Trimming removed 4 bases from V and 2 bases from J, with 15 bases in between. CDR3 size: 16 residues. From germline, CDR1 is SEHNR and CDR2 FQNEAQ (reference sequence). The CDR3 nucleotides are TGTGCCAGCAGCTCGACCAGCGGGCGTGCCTACAATGAGCAGTTCTTC. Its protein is CASSSTSGRAYNEQFF.

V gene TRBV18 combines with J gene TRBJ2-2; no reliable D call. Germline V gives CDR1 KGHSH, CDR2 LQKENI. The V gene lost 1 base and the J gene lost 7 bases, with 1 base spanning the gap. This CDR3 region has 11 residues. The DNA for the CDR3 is TGTGCCAGCTCACCACTCGGGGAGCTGTTTTTT. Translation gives CASSPLGELFF. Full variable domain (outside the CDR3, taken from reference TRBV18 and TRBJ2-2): NAGVMQNPRHLVRRRGQEARLRCSPMKGHSHVYWYRQLPEEGLKFMVYLQKENIIDESGMPKERFSAEFPKEGPSILRIQQVVRGDSAAYFCASSPLGELFFGEGSRLTVL.

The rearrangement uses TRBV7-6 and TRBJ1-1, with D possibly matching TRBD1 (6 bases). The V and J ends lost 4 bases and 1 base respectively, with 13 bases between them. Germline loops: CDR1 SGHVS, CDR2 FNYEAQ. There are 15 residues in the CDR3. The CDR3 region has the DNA TGTGCCAGCAGCTACCCTTGGGGGCGGAACACTGAAGCTTTCTTT. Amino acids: CASSYPWGRNTEAFF.

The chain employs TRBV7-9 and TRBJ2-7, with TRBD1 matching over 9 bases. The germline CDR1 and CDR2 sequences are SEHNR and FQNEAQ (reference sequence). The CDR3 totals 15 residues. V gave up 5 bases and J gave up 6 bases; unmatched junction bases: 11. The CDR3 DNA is TGTGCCAGCAGCCTCCGGACAGGGGTAGGAGTCGAGCAGTACTTC. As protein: CASSLRTGVGVEQYF. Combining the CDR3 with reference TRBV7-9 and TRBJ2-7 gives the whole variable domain DTGVSQNPRHKITKRGQNVTFRCDPISEHNRLYWYRQTLGQGPEFLTYFQNEAQLEKSRLLSDRFSAERPKGSFSTLEIQRTEQGDSAMYLCASSLRTGVGVEQYFGPGTRLTVT.

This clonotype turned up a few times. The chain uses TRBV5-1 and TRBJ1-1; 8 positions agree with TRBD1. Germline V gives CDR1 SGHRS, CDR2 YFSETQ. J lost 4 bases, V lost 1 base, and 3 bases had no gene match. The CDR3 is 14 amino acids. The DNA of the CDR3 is TGCGCCAGCAGCTTGAACAGGGGGGGCACTGAAGCTTTCTTT. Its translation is CASSLNRGGTEAFF.

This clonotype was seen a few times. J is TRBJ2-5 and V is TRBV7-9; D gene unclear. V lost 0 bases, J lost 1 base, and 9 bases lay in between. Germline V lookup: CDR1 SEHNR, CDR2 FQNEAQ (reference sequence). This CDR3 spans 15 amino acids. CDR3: CASSLARQTQETQYF. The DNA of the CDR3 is TGTGCCAGCAGCTTAGCGCGCCAGACCCAAGAGACCCAGTACTTC.

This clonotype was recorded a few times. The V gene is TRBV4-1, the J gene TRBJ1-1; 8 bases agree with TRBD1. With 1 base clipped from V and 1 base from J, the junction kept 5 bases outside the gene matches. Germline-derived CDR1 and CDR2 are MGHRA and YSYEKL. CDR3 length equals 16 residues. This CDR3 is CASSQVSDRGNTEAFF. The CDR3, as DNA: TGCGCCAGCAGCCAAGTATCTGACAGGGGGAACACTGAAGCTTTCTTT.

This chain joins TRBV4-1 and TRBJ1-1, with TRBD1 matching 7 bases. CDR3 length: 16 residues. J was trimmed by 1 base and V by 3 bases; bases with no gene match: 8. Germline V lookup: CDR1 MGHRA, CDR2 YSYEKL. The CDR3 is CASSQITGTANTEAFF. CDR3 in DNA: TGCGCCAGCAGCCAGATTACGGGGACAGCGAACACTGAAGCTTTCTTT.

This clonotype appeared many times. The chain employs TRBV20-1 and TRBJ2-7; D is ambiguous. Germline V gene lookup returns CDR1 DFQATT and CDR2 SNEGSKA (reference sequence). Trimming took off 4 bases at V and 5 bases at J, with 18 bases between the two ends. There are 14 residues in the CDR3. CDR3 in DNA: TGCAGTGCTACAAAGAGCTCCTCCTATCACGAGCAGTACTTC. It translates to CSATKSSSYHEQYF.

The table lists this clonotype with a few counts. In DNA form, the CDR3 reads TGCAGCGTCCGGGACAGCAATCAGCCCCAGCATTTT. It translates to CSVRDSNQPQHF. The chain employs TRBV29-1 and TRBJ1-5; maybe TRBD1 (5 bases). The CDR3 contains 12 residues. Germline V lookup: CDR1 SQVTM, CDR2 ANQGSEA. V lost 6 bases to trimming and J lost 1 base, with 7 bases between them.

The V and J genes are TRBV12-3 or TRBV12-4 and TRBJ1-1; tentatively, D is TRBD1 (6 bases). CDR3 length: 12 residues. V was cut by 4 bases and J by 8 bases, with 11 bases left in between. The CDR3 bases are TGTGCCAGCAGTTCGGCTGACAGGGAAGCTTTCTTT. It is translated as CASSSADREAFF.

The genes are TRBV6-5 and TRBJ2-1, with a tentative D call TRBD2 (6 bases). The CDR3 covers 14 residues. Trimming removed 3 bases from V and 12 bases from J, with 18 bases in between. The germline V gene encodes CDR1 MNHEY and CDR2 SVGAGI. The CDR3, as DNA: TGTGCCAGCAGTTATTCGCTATGGGAGGCTCCGCAGTTCTTC. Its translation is CASSYSLWEAPQFF.

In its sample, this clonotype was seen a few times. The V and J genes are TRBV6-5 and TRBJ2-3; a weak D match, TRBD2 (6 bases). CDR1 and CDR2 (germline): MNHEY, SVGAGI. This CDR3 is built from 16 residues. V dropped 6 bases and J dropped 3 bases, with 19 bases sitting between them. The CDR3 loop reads CASRAWGVSATDTQYF. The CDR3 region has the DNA TGTGCCAGCAGGGCCTGGGGGGTGAGTGCAACAGATACGCAGTATTTT.

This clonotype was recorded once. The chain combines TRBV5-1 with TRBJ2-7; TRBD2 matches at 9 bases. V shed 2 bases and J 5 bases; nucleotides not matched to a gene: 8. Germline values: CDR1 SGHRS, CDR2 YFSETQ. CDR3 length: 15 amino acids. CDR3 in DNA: TGCGCCAGCAGCTTAGGTAGCGGGAGAAACAACGAGCAGTACTTC. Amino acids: CASSLGSGRNNEQYF.

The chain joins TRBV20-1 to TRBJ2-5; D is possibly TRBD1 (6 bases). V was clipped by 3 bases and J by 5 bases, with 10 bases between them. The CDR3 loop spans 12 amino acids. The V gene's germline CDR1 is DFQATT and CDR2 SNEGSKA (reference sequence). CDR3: CSASDQGETQYF. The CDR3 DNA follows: TGCAGTGCTAGTGATCAGGGGGAGACCCAGTACTTC.

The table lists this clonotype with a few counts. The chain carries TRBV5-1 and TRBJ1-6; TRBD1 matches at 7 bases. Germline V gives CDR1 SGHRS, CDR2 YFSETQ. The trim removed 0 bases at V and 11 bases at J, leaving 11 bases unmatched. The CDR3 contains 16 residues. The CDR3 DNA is TGCGCCAGCAGCTTGGATTATGGGACAGCACAAACACCCCTCCACTTT. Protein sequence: CASSLDYGTAQTPLHF.

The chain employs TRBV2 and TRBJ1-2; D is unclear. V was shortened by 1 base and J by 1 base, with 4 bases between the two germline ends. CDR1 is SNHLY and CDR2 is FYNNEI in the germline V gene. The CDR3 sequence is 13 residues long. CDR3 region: CASSEEVNYGYTF. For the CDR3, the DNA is TGTGCCAGCAGTGAAGAGGTTAACTATGGCTACACCTTC.

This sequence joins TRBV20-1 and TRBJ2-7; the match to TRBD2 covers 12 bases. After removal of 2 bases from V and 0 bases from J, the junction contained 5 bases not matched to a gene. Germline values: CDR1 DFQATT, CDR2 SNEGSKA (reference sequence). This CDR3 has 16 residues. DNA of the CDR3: TGCAGTGCTAGACGACTAGCGGGGGCCAGCTCCTACGAGCAGTACTTC. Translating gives CSARRLAGASSYEQYF.